This T cell receptor (beta chain) was profiled in a study of beta chain features in type 1 diabetes. Turning to the study itself: What patients shared with healthy donors was a similar profile of age, gender and cell yields.

TCRB transcripts that were expressed got sequenced, as all of the isolated RNA had been reverse transcribed. Only in-frame clones appear in the TCRdb table, and some are missing; sequencing was by immunoSEQ multiplex PCR. The sample yields 15,000 to 19,000 clones, 43% seen once. Study-wide results and caveats: Reduced insertions and increased deletions marked VDJ junctions in type 1 diabetes patients.

As regards this clone: The antigen is undetermined.

The CDR3 spans 14 residues. The germline CDR1 and CDR2 sequences are KGHSH and LQKENI. There was one heparinised blood draw per donor, averaging about 100 mL. Sorted populations all had greater than 98% purity. The chain recombines TRBV18 with TRBJ2-5; TRBD2 aligns across 8 bases. The tail of the sequence fits TRBJ2-7 better, so the J call may be wrong. Sequencing was performed on stem cell memory CD4+ T cells from blood. The receptor was derived from a woman in her forties in good health. The CDR3 is CASSRAGGAYEQYF. As DNA, the CDR3 is TGTGCCAGCTCACGGGCCGGGGGGGCCTACGAGCAGTACTTC.